The sequence of this TCR beta chain was determined in a study of shared clonotypes between healthy human individuals. Sequencing was performed with immunoSEQ multiplex PCR; in TCRdb, only in-frame clones are kept and a portion is missing. The sample lists millions of clones; around nine tenths were seen once. Sample: naive CD4+ T cells sorted from blood. Regarding subset: CD45RA+ positively selected. The source of this sequence is a man younger than 30 in good health.

This chain's CDR3 is CASSEGGLPNEKLFF. In nucleotides, the CDR3 is TGTGCCAGCAGTGAGGGCGGGCTACCTAATGAAAAACTGTTTTTT. The V call is TRBV6-4, the J call TRBJ1-4, with unresolved D. Trimming pared 3 bases from V and 3 bases from J, leaving 11 bases between. Germline loops: CDR1 MRHNA, CDR2 SNTAGT. The CDR3 extends over 15 amino acids.